This TCR beta chain was identified in a study of OX40 agonist ivuxolimab in advanced cancers. Study-wide background: Prior anti-PD-1, anti-PD-L1 or anti-CTLA-4 therapy was allowed; less than 45% had some. Overall study results and limits: Clonal expansion in partial responders at 0.1-3.0 mg/kg ranked among the lowest. In CD8+ T cells, expanded clones were on average more numerous than in CD4+.

Assay: immunoSEQ multiplex PCR; the TCRdb copy retains only in-frame clones and omits some. The table has tens of thousands of clones, around nine tenths seen once. The sampling schedule covered blood at baseline, cycle 4 day 1, and cycle 7 day 1. Trimming left V 6 bases short and J 4 bases short, with 10 bases between. The CDR3 covers 13 residues. Germline V gene lookup returns CDR1 SNHLY and CDR2 FYNNEI. This clone appeared a single time. The target antigen is unknown. This sequence was found in an adult with an advanced solid tumor such as melanoma, head and neck, liver or kidney cancer. The V and J genes are TRBV2 and TRBJ2-1; D possibly corresponds to TRBD2 (6 bases). Sequenced here: CD4+ or CD8+ T cells sorted from blood, sampled in a trial of the OX40 agonist ivuxolimab. The CDR3 region has the DNA TGTGCCAGCAGGGGGACTTCGTACAATGAGCAGTTCTTC. Residues: CASRGTSYNEQFF.